The present entry profiles one T cell receptor beta chain with its context. Trimming stripped 0 bases from V and 0 bases from J, with 9 bases between. This CDR3 is 15 amino acids long. CDR1 and CDR2 from the germline V gene are LGHNA and YSLEER. This entry is derived from a study of control samples from healthy donors and cancer patients. Profiled with immunoSEQ multiplex PCR; TCRdb holds only in-frame clones, not every one. In the table there are tens of thousands of clones, 91% of which are singletons. Sequencing was carried out using PBMCs. The gene calls are TRBV4-3 and TRBJ2-7; D unresolved. This receptor was identified in a man aged 45-60 years with lung cancer. The CDR3 here is CASSQERPASYEQYF. CDR3 nucleotides: TGCGCCAGCAGCCAAGAAAGGCCGGCCTCCTACGAGCAGTACTTC.